Listed below are T cell receptor beta chains from one sample, sequenced in a study of cytomegalovirus exposure and HLA in healthy donors. The protocol was immunoSEQ multiplex PCR, while the TCRdb copy is restricted to in-frame clones and leaves out a portion. The sample lists 150,000 to 200,000 clones, around 77% occurring once. The sequenced sample consisted of PBMCs. These receptor sequences come from a woman in her 30s in good health and CMV-seronegative. Each CDR3 is given with its conserved first and last residue. The D gene is left open where the match is weak. A clone size is listed for some rows: how often the clone was seen (once, few, many), or a class if it is expanded.

V: TRBV19
D: .
J: TRBJ1-1
size: .
DNA: TGTGCCAGTAGTATTAGAAGGGGAAGAGGGAACACTGAAGCTTTCTTT
CDR3: CASSIRRGRGNTEAFF

V: TRBV19
D: .
J: TRBJ1-1
size: .
DNA: TGTGCCAGTAGCACTGGCGGGGTTTCTGAAGCTTTCTTT
CDR3: CASSTGGVSEAFF

V: TRBV6-5
D: .
J: TRBJ2-7
size: .
DNA: TGTGCCAGCAGTTACACAGGGATGGGGGCCTACGAGCAGTACTTC
CDR3: CASSYTGMGAYEQYF

V: TRBV9
D: .
J: TRBJ2-7
size: .
DNA: TGTGCCAGCAGCGTAGACAGGTACTCCTACGAGCAGTACTTC
CDR3: CASSVDRYSYEQYF

V: TRBV27
D: TRBD2
J: TRBJ2-1
size: .
DNA: TGTGCCAGCAGTTTAGGCGGGCAAGGGAGGGATAGACATGAGCAGTTCTTC
CDR3: CASSLGGQGRDRHEQFF

V: TRBV5-4
D: .
J: TRBJ1-4
size: .
DNA: TGTGCCAGCAGCTTATCGGGAGTCACTAATGAAAAACTGTTTTTT
CDR3: CASSLSGVTNEKLFF

V: TRBV2
D: TRBD1
J: TRBJ1-3
size: .
DNA: TGTGCCACTGGACAGGGCCGAATCTCTGGAAACACCATATATTTT
CDR3: CATGQGRISGNTIYF

V: TRBV9
D: .
J: TRBJ1-2
size: once
DNA: TGTGCCAGCAGCGTAAACAGGGAGGGATCCGGCTACACCTTC
CDR3: CASSVNREGSGYTF

V: TRBV9
D: .
J: TRBJ2-6
size: once
DNA: TGTGCCAGCAGCGCCCGGTCGGGAGCTGGGGCCAACGTCCTGACTTTC
CDR3: CASSARSGAGANVLTF

V: TRBV10-1
D: TRBD2
J: TRBJ2-7
size: .
DNA: TGCGCCAGCAGTGAGTCGAAAGCGGGGGTCTACGAGCAGTACTTC
CDR3: CASSESKAGVYEQYF

V: TRBV5-1
D: .
J: TRBJ1-1
size: .
DNA: TGCGCCAGCAGCTTGGCACAGGCCGGCACTGAAGCTTTCTTT
CDR3: CASSLAQAGTEAFF

V: TRBV7-6
D: TRBD2
J: TRBJ2-5
size: few
DNA: TGTGCCAGCAGCTTAGTCCCCCTAGCGGGGGGCTGGGAGACCCAGTACTTC
CDR3: CASSLVPLAGGWETQYF

V: TRBV7-2
D: .
J: TRBJ2-2
size: .
DNA: TGTGCCAGCAGCTTAGCGCGGCAGGGGATGCGGACCGGGGAGCTGTTTTTT
CDR3: CASSLARQGMRTGELFF

V: TRBV30
D: TRBD2
J: TRBJ2-7
size: .
DNA: TGTGCCTGTCGACTAGCGAGCAGAGACGAGCAGTACTTC
CDR3: CACRLASRDEQYF

V: TRBV5-4
D: TRBD2
J: TRBJ2-5
size: .
DNA: TGTGCCAGCAGTCACATCAGCGGGGGGGCATTGGAGACCCAGTACTTC
CDR3: CASSHISGGALETQYF

V: TRBV11-3
D: .
J: TRBJ1-1
size: .
DNA: TGTGCCAGCAGCTTATCTCGTGACAGGGAAGCTTTCTTT
CDR3: CASSLSRDREAFF

V: TRBV19
D: TRBD1
J: TRBJ1-2
size: .
DNA: TGTGCCAGTAGGGTGACAGGGACGAACTATGGCTACACCTTC
CDR3: CASRVTGTNYGYTF

V: TRBV6-1
D: .
J: TRBJ2-7
size: .
DNA: TGTGCCAGCCTTACCAACCGAGCCTACGAGCAGTACTTC
CDR3: CASLTNRAYEQYF

V: TRBV2
D: .
J: TRBJ1-4
size: few
DNA: TGTGCCAGCAGCTTATCGTCCGGGGGGGCTAATGAAAAACTGTTTTTT
CDR3: CASSLSSGGANEKLFF

V: TRBV5-4
D: .
J: TRBJ2-7
size: .
DNA: TGTGCCAGCAGCTTGGACAGGGCGAGTGAGCAGTACTTC
CDR3: CASSLDRASEQYF

V: TRBV9
D: TRBD1
J: TRBJ1-1
size: .
DNA: TGTGCCAGCAGCCCGCGGCCCTCGGGAGGGGGCTTGAACACTGAAGCTTTCTTT
CDR3: CASSPRPSGGGLNTEAFF

V: TRBV5-6
D: TRBD1
J: TRBJ1-1
size: .
DNA: TGTGCCAGCAGCTTCGGACAGGGGTTCACTGAAGCTTTCTTT
CDR3: CASSFGQGFTEAFF

V: TRBV7-2
D: TRBD2
J: TRBJ2-2
size: .
DNA: TGTGCCAGCAGGTCAAAGGGGACTAGCGGGGCCGGGGAGCTGTTTTTT
CDR3: CASRSKGTSGAGELFF

V: TRBV6-5
D: .
J: TRBJ2-7
size: .
DNA: TGTGCCAGCACCGTCTTGGGACTCTACGAGCAGTACTTC
CDR3: CASTVLGLYEQYF

V: TRBV6-6
D: .
J: TRBJ1-2
size: .
DNA: TGTGCCAGCAGTTACTTCGACAGAGAATATGGCTACACCTTC
CDR3: CASSYFDREYGYTF

V: TRBV28
D: .
J: TRBJ1-1
size: .
DNA: TGTGCCAGCAGTTTAGGGGGCTATGGGGCCGTTCTACTTATGAACACTGAAGCTTTCTTT
CDR3: CASSLGGYGAVLLMNTEAFF

V: TRBV6-6
D: .
J: TRBJ2-3
size: once
DNA: TGTGCCAGCAGTTTACGGGACACTCTCACAGATACGCAGTATTTT
CDR3: CASSLRDTLTDTQYF

V: TRBV7-9
D: .
J: TRBJ2-3
size: .
DNA: TGTGCCAGCAGCCCGAGACAAACAGATACGCAGTATTTT
CDR3: CASSPRQTDTQYF

V: TRBV19
D: .
J: TRBJ1-4
size: .
DNA: TGTGCCAGTAGCAGAAGGGGAGGTAATGAAAAACTGTTTTTT
CDR3: CASSRRGGNEKLFF

V: TRBV29-1
D: .
J: TRBJ1-1
size: .
DNA: TGCAGCGTTGCCGGGACACAGAACACTGAAGCTTTCTTT
CDR3: CSVAGTQNTEAFF

V: TRBV11-2
D: .
J: TRBJ1-1
size: .
DNA: TGTGCCAGCAGCTCCATGAACACTGAAGCTTTCTTT
CDR3: CASSSMNTEAFF

V: TRBV28
D: TRBD2
J: TRBJ2-7
size: few
DNA: TGTGCCAGCAGTCTTCCTAGCGGGAGGTCCCACGAGCAGTACTTC
CDR3: CASSLPSGRSHEQYF

V: TRBV28
D: TRBD1
J: TRBJ2-7
size: .
DNA: TGTGCCAGCAGTCCCCCGGGACAGGGAATCTACGAGCAGTACTTC
CDR3: CASSPPGQGIYEQYF

V: TRBV7-9
D: TRBD1
J: TRBJ1-4
size: once
DNA: TGTGCCAGCAGCGCACCGGGACAGGGGATTGAAAAACTGTTTTTT
CDR3: CASSAPGQGIEKLFF

V: TRBV5-1
D: .
J: TRBJ2-4
size: .
DNA: TGCGCCAGCAGCCCGCTGACAGCGTCTGCCAAAAACATTCAGTACTTC
CDR3: CASSPLTASAKNIQYF

V: TRBV29-1
D: .
J: TRBJ2-5
size: once
DNA: TGCAGCGTTCGGGAGTACCAAGAGACCCAGTACTTC
CDR3: CSVREYQETQYF

V: TRBV4-2
D: .
J: TRBJ1-2
size: once
DNA: TGTGCCAGCAGCCTAGGGGGGGGTTCTAACTATGGCTACACCTTC
CDR3: CASSLGGGSNYGYTF

V: TRBV5-1
D: TRBD2
J: TRBJ2-7
size: few
DNA: TGCGCCAGCAGCCAGATGGGACTAGCGGGAGGGTCGTACGAGCAGTACTTC
CDR3: CASSQMGLAGGSYEQYF

V: TRBV6-6
D: .
J: TRBJ1-5
size: .
DNA: TGTGCCAGCAGTTACTCCGGACACTATAGCAATCAGCCCCAGCATTTT
CDR3: CASSYSGHYSNQPQHF

V: TRBV29-1
D: TRBD2
J: TRBJ2-2
size: .
DNA: TGCAGCGTTGACATTCTAGCGGGAGGAACCGGGGAGCTGTTTTTT
CDR3: CSVDILAGGTGELFF

V: TRBV6-5
D: TRBD2
J: TRBJ2-1
size: .
DNA: TGTGCCAGCAGTTACGGGACTAGCGGGAGGAGAACTGAGCAGTTCTTC
CDR3: CASSYGTSGRRTEQFF

V: TRBV11-3
D: .
J: TRBJ1-1
size: .
DNA: TGTGCCAGCAGCTTAGGGGCGAACACTGAAGCTTTCTTT
CDR3: CASSLGANTEAFF

V: TRBV10-3
D: .
J: TRBJ1-5
size: .
DNA: TGTGCCATCAGTGAGTTTAGTTCCTACAATCAGCCCCAGCATTTT
CDR3: CAISEFSSYNQPQHF

V: TRBV5-8
D: .
J: TRBJ1-5
size: .
DNA: TGTGCCAGCAGCTTCAGATATAGCAATCAGCCCCAGCATTTT
CDR3: CASSFRYSNQPQHF

V: TRBV5-6
D: .
J: TRBJ1-2
size: .
DNA: TGTGCCAGCAGCTTGGTAATAGGGAGTAACTATGGCTACACCTTC
CDR3: CASSLVIGSNYGYTF

V: TRBV7-9
D: .
J: TRBJ2-7
size: .
DNA: TGTGCCAGCAGCTCAGGGCAGGGCATCTCCGAGCAGTACTTC
CDR3: CASSSGQGISEQYF

V: TRBV11-2
D: TRBD2
J: TRBJ2-2
size: .
DNA: TGTGCCAGCAGCCCGGGACTAGCGGGATACACCGGGGAGCTGTTTTTT
CDR3: CASSPGLAGYTGELFF

V: TRBV4-2
D: .
J: TRBJ2-3
size: .
DNA: TGTGCCAGCAGCCAAGATGCGGGCGGGAAGGGGGATACGCAGTATTTT
CDR3: CASSQDAGGKGDTQYF

V: TRBV7-9
D: .
J: TRBJ1-5
size: .
DNA: TGTGCCAGCAGCGGCCCTGGGGAGGGAGCTTTTAGCAATCAGCCCCAGCATTTT
CDR3: CASSGPGEGAFSNQPQHF

V: TRBV9
D: .
J: TRBJ2-2
size: .
DNA: TGTGCCAGCAGCGTAGCGGACACCGGGGAGCTGTTTTTT
CDR3: CASSVADTGELFF

V: TRBV7-6
D: TRBD2
J: TRBJ2-1
size: .
DNA: TGTGCCAGCAGCTACAGCGGGAGGAGTGTCTATGAGCAGTTCTTC
CDR3: CASSYSGRSVYEQFF

V: TRBV14
D: .
J: TRBJ1-1
size: .
DNA: TGTGCCAGCAGCCAAGATCGGTGGTCTGAAGCTTTCTTT
CDR3: CASSQDRWSEAFF

V: TRBV4-2
D: TRBD1
J: TRBJ1-5
size: .
DNA: TGTGCCAGCAGCCAAATCGACAGGGGTGGCCAGCCCCAGCATTTT
CDR3: CASSQIDRGGQPQHF